This T cell receptor beta chain was recovered during a study of T cell responses to AZD1222 COVID-19 vaccine (dated by TCRdb to 2020 to 2023). Broadly, across the study: AZD1222 recipients whose second dose came at about 4 weeks and those whose second dose came at about 12 weeks were combined into one group, since spike-specific TCR depth and breadth did not differ between the two schedules. A total of 230 to 250 trial participants underwent TCR sequencing, of whom roughly 210 had received two doses of AZD1222 and 26 had received two doses of the MenACWY control vaccine. Trial participants were enrolled by age into subgroups of 18-55, 56-69 and 70-plus years, and about 150, 27 and 61 TCR-sequenced participants, respectively, were included in these subgroups.

General findings and caveats noted by the study authors: Nearly half of unique spike-specific TCRs reportedly recognized epitopes outside regions mutated in the B.1.351 and B.1.1.7 variants. Participants were mostly white British and included more females than males, and it was suggested by the authors that clonal diversity may have been underestimated. No day 14 peak-response samples were available, so repertoires were characterized only after the peak T cell response. Conclusions about previously exposed vaccinees were limited because only a handful of AZD1222 recipients were SARS-CoV-2 seropositive at baseline. The 56-69-year group was small, and its depth increase did not reach significance, likely because of low power. After two AZD1222 doses, spike-specific TCR breadth and depth were significantly higher than at day 0 and than in MenACWY recipients. CD4 TCRs associated with the vaccine covered the entire spike protein, and the dominant responses were in regions 160-218 and 743-854.

This sample's time point label indicates: baseline before first vaccination. The vaccinee samples were drawn from two UK trials, COV001 and COV002, one of which was a single-blind randomized controlled phase 2/3 trial testing AZD1222 (ChAdOx1 nCoV-19) in healthy adults. For TCRbeta chain sequencing, PBMC samples from trial participants were taken at day 0 and at day 28 after the second dose. Notes on this clone: Its antigen remains undetermined. There are no base qualities to consult, and no much larger clone falls within one base.

The CDR3 regions of human TCRbeta chains were analyzed by immunosequencing. The study's processing was this. TCRs in the repertoires were matched against a reference library of SARS-CoV-2-specific TCRs that had been generated with the MIRA antigen-specificity platform. Breadth was defined as the fraction of unique TCRs that were SARS-CoV-2-associated. Depth was defined as the fraction of total T cells that were SARS-CoV-2-associated. Using the MIRA data, every spike-specific TCR was mapped to the spike region that the TCR reacted to and assigned to either a CD4 or a CD8 class. Log10-transformed breadth and depth values were compared by one-way ANOVA with Sidak's multiple comparisons tests. TCRdb took this table from immuneACCESS and kept in-frame rearrangements with V and J called. Such tables lack part of the clones; where checked against another copy, unresolved V genes explain under half of the gap, and the rest is unexplained. V and J calls and clone size are given by that table; D and trimming were obtained from the DNA. The sample records 150,000 to 200,000 clones, 85% to 95% of which are singletons. The top ten hold roughly 1% of the sample.

This TCR came from an adult in good health. This sample comprised peripheral blood, obtained on day 0 of AZD1222 vaccination.

The DNA reads as follows: TGTGCCAGCAGCAGTTCAACTAGCGGGGGAGGTTACAATGAGCAGTTCTTC. Its protein reads: CASSSSTSGGGYNEQFF. This chain joins TRBV3-1 (or the pseudogene TRBV3-2) to TRBJ2-1; the central 11 bases match TRBD2. Taken from the germline V gene (reference sequence), the CDR1 and CDR2 loops are LGHDT and YNNKEL. Trimming removed 5 bases from V and 4 bases from J; the gene matches leave 10 bases unexplained. From its cysteine to its phenylalanine, the CDR3 spans 17 amino acids. Only the CDR3 region is kept as DNA, spanning 51 bases read in frame from base 1.